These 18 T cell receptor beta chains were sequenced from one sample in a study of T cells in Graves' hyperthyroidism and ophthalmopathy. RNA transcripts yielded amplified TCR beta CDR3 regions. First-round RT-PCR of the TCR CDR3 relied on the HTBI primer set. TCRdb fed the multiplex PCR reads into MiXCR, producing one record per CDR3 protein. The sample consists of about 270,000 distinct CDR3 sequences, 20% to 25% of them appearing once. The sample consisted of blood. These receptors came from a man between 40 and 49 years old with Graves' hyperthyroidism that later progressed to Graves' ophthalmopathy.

The CDR3: CASSIDHLRGRYTGELFF. The DNA for the CDR3 is TGTGCCAGTAGTATAGATCATCTGAGGGGGCGTTACACCGGGGAGCTGTTTTTT. The chain couples TRBV19 to TRBJ2-2; TRBD1 matches at 7 bases. V dropped 0 bases and J dropped 3; count of bases not matched to a gene: 10. The germline gives CDR1 LNHDA, CDR2 SQIVND (reference sequence). The CDR3 sequence is 18 residues long.

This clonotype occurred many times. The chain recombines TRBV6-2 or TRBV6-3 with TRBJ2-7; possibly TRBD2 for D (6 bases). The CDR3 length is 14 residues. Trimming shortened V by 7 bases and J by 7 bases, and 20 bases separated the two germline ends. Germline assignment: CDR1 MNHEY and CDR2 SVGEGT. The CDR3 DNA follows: TGTGCCAGCACCCCCGCGGGACCCAAGGGAGAGCAGTACTTC. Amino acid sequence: CASTPAGPKGEQYF.

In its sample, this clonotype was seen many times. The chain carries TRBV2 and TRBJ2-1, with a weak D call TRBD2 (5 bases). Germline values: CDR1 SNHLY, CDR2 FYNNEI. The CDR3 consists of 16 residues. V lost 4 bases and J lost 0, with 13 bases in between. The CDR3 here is CASSGKDSGSYNEQFF. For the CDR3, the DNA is TGTGCCAGCAGTGGCAAGGACTCCGGCTCCTACAATGAGCAGTTCTTC.

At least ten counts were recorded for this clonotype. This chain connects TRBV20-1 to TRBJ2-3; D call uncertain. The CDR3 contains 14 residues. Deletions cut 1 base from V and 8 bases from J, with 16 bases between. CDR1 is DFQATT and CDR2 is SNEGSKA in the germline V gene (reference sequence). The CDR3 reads CSARGTPEQVTQYF. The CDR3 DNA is TGCAGTGCTAGAGGAACCCCCGAACAAGTTACGCAGTATTTT.

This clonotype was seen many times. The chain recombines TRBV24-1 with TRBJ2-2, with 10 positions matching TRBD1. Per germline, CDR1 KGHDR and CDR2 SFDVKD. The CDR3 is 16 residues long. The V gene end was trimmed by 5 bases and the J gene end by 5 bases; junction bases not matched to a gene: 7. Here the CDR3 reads CATSGRQGALTGELFF. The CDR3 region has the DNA TGTGCCACCAGTGGTAGACAGGGGGCATTGACCGGGGAGCTGTTTTTT.

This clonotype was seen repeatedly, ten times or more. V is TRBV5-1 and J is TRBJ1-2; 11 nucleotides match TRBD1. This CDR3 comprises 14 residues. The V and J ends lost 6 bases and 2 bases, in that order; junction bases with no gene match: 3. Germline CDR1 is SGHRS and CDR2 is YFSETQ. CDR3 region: CASNRDRGNYGYTF. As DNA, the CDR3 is TGCGCCAGCAACCGGGACAGGGGGAACTATGGCTACACCTTC.

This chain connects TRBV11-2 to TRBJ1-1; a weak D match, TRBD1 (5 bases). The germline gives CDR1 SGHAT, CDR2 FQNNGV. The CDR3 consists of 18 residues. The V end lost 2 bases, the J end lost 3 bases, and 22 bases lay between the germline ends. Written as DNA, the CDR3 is TGTGCCAGCAGCTTATGGGGGAGGTGGGCCGTAAGGGACACTGAAGCTTTCTTT. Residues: CASSLWGRWAVRDTEAFF.

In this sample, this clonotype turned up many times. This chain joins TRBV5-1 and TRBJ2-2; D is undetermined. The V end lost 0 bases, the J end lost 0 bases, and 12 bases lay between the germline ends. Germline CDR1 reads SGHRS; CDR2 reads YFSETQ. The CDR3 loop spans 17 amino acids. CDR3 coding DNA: TGCGCCAGCAGCTTGGGGGTTGGTGCGGCGAACACCGGGGAGCTGTTTTTT. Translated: CASSLGVGAANTGELFF.

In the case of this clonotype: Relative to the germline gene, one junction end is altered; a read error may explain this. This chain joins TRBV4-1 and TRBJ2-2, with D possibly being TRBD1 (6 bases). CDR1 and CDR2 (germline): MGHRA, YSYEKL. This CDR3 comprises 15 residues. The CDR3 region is CASGQGPQGTGELFF. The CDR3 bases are TGCGCCAGCGGCCAAGGGCCCCAGGGGACCGGGGAGCTGTTTTTT.

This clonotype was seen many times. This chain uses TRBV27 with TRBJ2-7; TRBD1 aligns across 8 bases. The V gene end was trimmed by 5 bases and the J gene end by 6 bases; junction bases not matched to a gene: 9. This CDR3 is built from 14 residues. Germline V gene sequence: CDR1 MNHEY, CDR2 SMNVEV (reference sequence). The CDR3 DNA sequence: TGTGCCAGCAGTCCTTACAGGGGGTGGACCGAGCAGTACTTC. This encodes CASSPYRGWTEQYF.

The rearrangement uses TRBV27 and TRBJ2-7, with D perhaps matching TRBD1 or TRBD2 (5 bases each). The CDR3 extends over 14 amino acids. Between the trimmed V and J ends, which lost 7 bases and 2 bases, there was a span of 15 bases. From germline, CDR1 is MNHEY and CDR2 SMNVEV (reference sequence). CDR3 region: CASTRRGGAYEQYF. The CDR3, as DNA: TGTGCCAGCACCCGGCGTGGGGGAGCCTACGAGCAGTACTTC.

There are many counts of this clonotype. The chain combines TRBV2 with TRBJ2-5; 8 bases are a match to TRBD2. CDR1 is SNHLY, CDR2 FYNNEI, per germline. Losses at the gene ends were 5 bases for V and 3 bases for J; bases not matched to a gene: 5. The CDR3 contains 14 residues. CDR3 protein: CASSYTGLEETQYF. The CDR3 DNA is TGTGCCAGCAGTTACACGGGACTAGAAGAGACCCAGTACTTC.

The CDR3 nucleotides read TGTGCCAGCAGTTACTCGAGGGCGGGAGAAGCTTTCTTT. It is translated as CASSYSRAGEAFF. The V and J genes are TRBV6-5 and TRBJ1-1; D unclear. Trimming removed 0 bases from V and 8 bases from J, with 10 bases in between. CDR3 length: 13 residues. The germline V gene encodes CDR1 MNHEY and CDR2 SVGAGI.

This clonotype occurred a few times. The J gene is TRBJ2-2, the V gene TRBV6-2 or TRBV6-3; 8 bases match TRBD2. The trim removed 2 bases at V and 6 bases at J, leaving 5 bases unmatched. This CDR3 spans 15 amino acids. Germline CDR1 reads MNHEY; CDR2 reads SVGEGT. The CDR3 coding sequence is TGTGCCAGCAGTTACGGCGGGAGGAAACCCGGGGAGCTGTTTTTT. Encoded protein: CASSYGGRKPGELFF.

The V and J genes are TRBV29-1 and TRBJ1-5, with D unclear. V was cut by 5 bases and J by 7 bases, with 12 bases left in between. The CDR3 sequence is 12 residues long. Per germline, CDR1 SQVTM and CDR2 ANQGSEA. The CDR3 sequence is CSVSSEGQPQHF. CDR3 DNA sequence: TGCAGCGTTTCCTCCGAAGGGCAGCCCCAGCATTTT.

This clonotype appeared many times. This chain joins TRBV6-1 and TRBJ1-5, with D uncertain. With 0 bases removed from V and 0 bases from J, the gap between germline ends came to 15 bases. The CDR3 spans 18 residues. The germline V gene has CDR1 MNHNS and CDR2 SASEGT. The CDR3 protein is CASSEAGWELLSNQPQHF. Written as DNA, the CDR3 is TGTGCCAGCAGTGAAGCCGGTTGGGAACTTCTTAGCAATCAGCCCCAGCATTTT.

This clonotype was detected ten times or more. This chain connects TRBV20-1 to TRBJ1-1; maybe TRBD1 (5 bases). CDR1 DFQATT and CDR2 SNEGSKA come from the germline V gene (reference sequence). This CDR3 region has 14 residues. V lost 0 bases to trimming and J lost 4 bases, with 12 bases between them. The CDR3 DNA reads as TGCAGTGCTAGAGAAGGGGAGTCAGGCACTGAAGCTTTCTTT. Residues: CSAREGESGTEAFF.

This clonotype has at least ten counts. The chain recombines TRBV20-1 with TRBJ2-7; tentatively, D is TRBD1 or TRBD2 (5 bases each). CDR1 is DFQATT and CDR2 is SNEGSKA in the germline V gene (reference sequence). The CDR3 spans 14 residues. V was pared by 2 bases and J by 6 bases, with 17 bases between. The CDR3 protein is CSARSGPRIGEQYF. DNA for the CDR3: TGCAGTGCTAGATCGGGGCCCCGCATCGGCGAGCAGTACTTC.